This is a list of T cell receptor beta chains from one sample in a study of shared clonotypes between healthy human individuals. Clones were read by immunoSEQ multiplex PCR, and TCRdb kept only the in-frame ones, dropping some. Altogether around 320,000 clones are present, around 90% being singletons, with the ten largest covering 15% to 20%. Source material: memory CD8+ T cells sorted from blood. The receptors here all came from a man between 18 and 35 years old in good health. Both conserved end residues are part of each CDR3. D genes are given only for firm matches. Expanded clones get a size class; other rows say once, few or many, or leave the size out.

>TRBJ2-3|NA|NA|TRBV13
TGTGCCAGCAGCTTCGCCGAGAGCACAGATACGCAGTATTTT
CASSFAESTDTQYF
>TRBJ2-7|NA|NA|TRBV4-3
TGCGCCAGCAGCCAAGATCGTCTCGGGGGTAGTAGCTACGAGCAGTACTTC
CASSQDRLGGSSYEQYF
>TRBJ1-2|NA|NA|TRBV5-4
TGTGCCAGCAGCCCGGCCGCAGGGGACCACTATGGCTACACCTTC
CASSPAAGDHYGYTF
>TRBJ2-7|NA|NA|TRBV7-9
TGTGCCAGCAGCTTACTTGACGGAATCTACGAGCAGTACTTC
CASSLLDGIYEQYF
>TRBJ1-5|NA|NA|TRBV4-2
TGTGCCAGCAGCCAATTATTGGGGGGCAATCAGCCCCAGCATTTT
CASSQLLGGNQPQHF
>TRBJ1-2|NA|NA|TRBV9
TGTGCCAGCAGCCCGAACTGGTACTCCGGGACCGCCGACTTCTATGGCTACACCTTC
CASSPNWYSGTADFYGYTF
>TRBJ1-1|once|NA|TRBV28
TGTGCCAGCAGTTTAGGGCGGTGGACTGAAGCTTTCTTT
CASSLGRWTEAFF
>TRBJ2-7|NA|NA|TRBV7-9
TGTGCCAGCAGCTTGACGTATTCAGGGGGGTCCTACGAGCAGTACTTC
CASSLTYSGGSYEQYF
>TRBJ2-7|few|NA|TRBV2
TGTGCCAGCAGTGATGGCGGCTCCTACGAGCAGTACTTC
CASSDGGSYEQYF
>TRBJ2-1|NA|NA|TRBV11-2
TGTGCCAGCAGCTTAGACTCAGGGAGGTATGAGCAGTTCTTC
CASSLDSGRYEQFF
>TRBJ2-7|few|NA|TRBV4-1
TGCGCCAGCAGCCCACTACCCTGGGGCGAGCAGTACTTC
CASSPLPWGEQYF
>TRBJ1-2|NA|NA|TRBV7-9
TGTGCCAGCAGCGCGTCTCAAGGACGGGACTATGGCTACACCTTC
CASSASQGRDYGYTF
>TRBJ2-7|NA|TRBD1|TRBV5-6
TGTGCCAGCAGCTTGATGACAGGGGCGGCCTACGAGCAGTACTTC
CASSLMTGAAYEQYF
>TRBJ2-7|once|TRBD1|TRBV27
TGTGCCAGCAGTTTATCGGGGACAGGGGGCTGGTACGAGCAGTACTTC
CASSLSGTGGWYEQYF
>TRBJ2-7|NA|NA|TRBV7-4
TGTGCCAGCAGCTTAGGAGTTTACGAGCAGTACTTC
CASSLGVYEQYF
>TRBJ1-2|NA|NA|TRBV5-1
TGCGCCAGCAGGCCCAAAACGTATCACAGGGTCTATGGCTACACCTTC
CASRPKTYHRVYGYTF
>TRBJ1-6|NA|TRBD1|TRBV5-1
TGCGCCAGCAGTGGGACAGCTAATAATTCACCCCTCCACTTT
CASSGTANNSPLHF
>TRBJ2-1|NA|TRBD2|TRBV28
TGTGCCAGCAGTCGACTAGCGGGGGGGCCTTCCAATGAGCAGTTCTTC
CASSRLAGGPSNEQFF
>TRBJ1-6|NA|NA|TRBV10-3
TGTGCCATCAGTGATAGGACGGAGGGTTCACCCCTCCACTTT
CAISDRTEGSPLHF
>TRBJ2-7|NA|TRBD1|TRBV2
TGTGCCAGAGGGACAGGGGATCGGTACGAGCAGTACTTC
CARGTGDRYEQYF
>TRBJ2-7|NA|TRBD1|TRBV2
TGTGCCAGCAGTGAGGGACAGGGGGCTGGCGAGCAGTACTTC
CASSEGQGAGEQYF
>TRBJ1-2|once|NA|TRBV7-9
TGTGCCAGCAGCTTAGTAGGGTCCTTATGGGGCTACACCTTC
CASSLVGSLWGYTF
>TRBJ2-7|NA|NA|TRBV7-9
TGTGCCAGCAGCTTAGCGGACAGTAGCTACGAGCAGTACTTC
CASSLADSSYEQYF
>TRBJ2-7|NA|TRBD1|TRBV27
TGTGCCAGCAGTGTCGCCGGGACAGGGGGCTACGAGCAGTACTTC
CASSVAGTGGYEQYF
>TRBJ2-2|NA|TRBD2|TRBV10-3
TGTGCCATCAGTGGACTAGCGGGAGGGTCCGGGGAGCTGTTTTTT
CAISGLAGGSGELFF
>TRBJ2-7|NA|NA|TRBV5-1
TGCGCCCGAGCCGGGACGCGGCCCTACGAGCAGTACTTC
CARAGTRPYEQYF
>TRBJ2-2|NA|TRBD1|TRBV5-1
TGCGCCAGCAGCGGGACAGTAAAGGCCGGGGAGCTGTTTTTT
CASSGTVKAGELFF
>TRBJ2-1|NA|TRBD2|TRBV5-1
TGCGCCAGCAGCTTGGTGCTCGCGGGAGCTTTCAATGAGCAGTTCTTC
CASSLVLAGAFNEQFF
>TRBJ2-4|NA|NA|TRBV5-1
TGCGCCAGCAGCCTTGACAGGGAGGGTCAAAACATTCAGTACTTC
CASSLDREGQNIQYF
>TRBJ1-5|medium-sized|TRBD1|TRBV10-3
TGTGCCATCAGTGACGAAGGACAGGCGGGTCAGCCCCAGCATTTT
CAISDEGQAGQPQHF
>TRBJ2-7|many|TRBD2|TRBV7-9
TGTGCCAGCAGCTCCGTCGATAGCGGGAGGGCCTACGAGCAGTACTTC
CASSSVDSGRAYEQYF
>TRBJ2-1|many|NA|TRBV7-9
TGTGCCAGCAGCTTACGGACTACTGGATACAATGAGCAGTTCTTC
CASSLRTTGYNEQFF
>TRBJ1-4|NA|NA|TRBV30
TGTGCCTGGAGTGTACTCCCCGAAAAACTGTTTTTT
CAWSVLPEKLFF
>TRBJ2-2|NA|TRBD2|TRBV4-3
TGCGCCAGCAGCCAAGATAGGAGCCTAGCGGGAGGGCCTTTGATCGGGGAGCTGTTTTTT
CASSQDRSLAGGPLIGELFF
>TRBJ2-7|few|NA|TRBV7-8
TGTGCCAGCAGCTTGAGAGGGGTCTACGAGCAGTACTTC
CASSLRGVYEQYF
>TRBJ2-1|NA|NA|TRBV4-1
TGCGCCAGCAGCCACGCTCTAGGGTACAATGAGCAGTTCTTC
CASSHALGYNEQFF
>TRBJ2-5|NA|NA|TRBV5-1
TGCGCCAGCAGTTCCTCAGGGGAGTGGTGGGAGACCCAGTACTTC
CASSSSGEWWETQYF
>TRBJ2-7|once|NA|TRBV30
TGTGCCTGGAGTCTCGGGACCTCCTACGAGCAGTACTTC
CAWSLGTSYEQYF
>TRBJ1-6|NA|NA|TRBV6-1
TGTGCCAGCAGTCTAGACGGGTGGTATAATTCACCCCTCCACTTT
CASSLDGWYNSPLHF
>TRBJ2-7|NA|TRBD2|TRBV5-1
TGCGCCAGCAGCCATCAGCGGGAGAGGGCCTACGAGCAGTACTTC
CASSHQRERAYEQYF
>TRBJ2-7|NA|NA|TRBV28
TGTGCCAGCAGTCCGCCGGGCTACGAGCAGTACTTC
CASSPPGYEQYF
>TRBJ2-7|NA|TRBD1|TRBV27
TGTGCCAGCAGTTTATCGGGGACAGGAACCTACGAGCAGTACTTC
CASSLSGTGTYEQYF
>TRBJ2-2|NA|NA|TRBV27
TGTGCCAGCAGTCCAGGGGTCGGCACCGGGGAGCTGTTTTTT
CASSPGVGTGELFF
>TRBJ1-2|NA|NA|TRBV6-4
TGTGCCAGCAGTGAGGGGCCCAATGGGTACTATGGCTACACCTTC
CASSEGPNGYYGYTF
>TRBJ2-7|NA|TRBD2|TRBV27
TGTGCCAGCAGTTTATCTAAGGGTCTAGCGGGCGACTACGAGCAGTACTTC
CASSLSKGLAGDYEQYF